This TCR beta chain was retrieved from a study of blood T cell repertoires in COVID-19. Here immunoSEQ multiplex PCR was the method, and the copy in TCRdb shows in-frame clones only, minus some. The sample has around 70,000 clones, about 80% seen once. This CDR3 contains 15 residues. Losses at the gene ends were 5 bases for V and 6 bases for J; bases not matched to a gene: 10. The V gene's germline CDR1 is ENHRY and CDR2 SYGVKD. Sequenced input: peripheral blood. This chain connects TRBV10-3 to TRBJ2-1, with 7 nucleotides matching TRBD1. This TCR was recovered from a man aged 55 to 70 with acute or convalescent COVID-19. The CDR3 DNA is TGTGCCATCAGTCGGACAGGCCAAACCGCCAATGAGCAGTTCTTC. This encodes CAISRTGQTANEQFF.